Below are 19 T cell receptor beta chains sequenced from a single sample in a study of beta chain features in type 1 diabetes. Sequencing targeted expressed TCRB transcripts, as all isolated RNA had been reverse transcribed. Repertoires were generated with immunoSEQ multiplex PCR, while TCRdb's copy carries only in-frame clones and drops some. This sample has roughly 170,000 clones, with about 13% found just once. Sequences were obtained from central memory CD4+ T cells from blood. These receptors all come from a woman between 18 and 29 years old in good health.

J is TRBJ2-7 and V is TRBV18; 11 bases agree with TRBD1. Germline V lookup: CDR1 KGHSH, CDR2 LQKENI. This CDR3 has 15 residues. Unmatched junction bases numbered 4, after V lost 3 bases and J lost 3 bases. CDR3 residues: CASSPGTGGLYEQYF. The DNA of the CDR3 is TGTGCCAGCTCACCCGGGACAGGGGGGCTCTACGAGCAGTACTTC.

This clone turned up a few times. Other DNA sequences in the sample encode the same CDR3. The chain has TRBV9 and TRBJ2-5; 8 bases are a match to TRBD1. The V and J ends lost 1 base and 4 bases, in that order; junction bases with no gene match: 3. Germline V CDR1 and CDR2: SGDLS, YYNGEE. This CDR3 spans 14 amino acids. The CDR3: CASSVQGAGETQYF. The CDR3 nucleotides read TGTGCCAGCAGCGTACAGGGGGCGGGAGAGACCCAGTACTTC.

The genes are TRBV12-5 and TRBJ1-5; no firm D call. The CDR3 consists of 14 residues. Germline CDR1 and CDR2: LGHNT and FRNRAP. V was trimmed by 2 bases and J by 1 base, leaving 6 bases between them. This chain's CDR3 is CASGLLGSNQPQHF. CDR3 sequence (DNA): TGTGCTAGTGGTTTGCTGGGCAGCAATCAGCCCCAGCATTTT.

Only a few counts were recorded for this clone. This chain uses TRBV29-1 with TRBJ1-5, with 8 positions matching TRBD1. The CDR3 covers 13 residues. Losses at the gene ends were 4 bases for V and 6 bases for J; bases not matched to a gene: 5. The germline V gene encodes CDR1 SQVTM and CDR2 ANQGSEA. The CDR3 region is CSVADRAAQPQHF. The DNA of the CDR3 is TGCAGCGTTGCGGACAGGGCAGCTCAGCCCCAGCATTTT.

This clone was observed a handful of times. The V and J genes are TRBV7-2 and TRBJ2-7; 11 bases are a match to TRBD2. The germline CDR1 and CDR2 sequences are SGHTA and FQGNSA. V lost 1 base, J lost 2 bases, and 4 bases stayed unmatched. The CDR3 consists of 16 residues. Written as DNA, the CDR3 is TGTGCCAGCAGCTTAGTAATAGCGGGAGGGCCCTACGAGCAGTACTTC. It codes for CASSLVIAGGPYEQYF.

V gene TRBV29-1 combines with J gene TRBJ1-3, with D uncertain. Trimming took off 1 base at V and 4 bases at J, with 5 bases between the two ends. This CDR3 comprises 12 residues. Looked up from germline, CDR1 is SQVTM and CDR2 is ANQGSEA. In DNA, the CDR3 is TGCAGCGTTGAAGTTCGGGGAAACACCATATATTTT. Amino acids: CSVEVRGNTIYF.

V usage is TRBV18 and J usage is TRBJ2-6; D is possibly TRBD1 (6 bases). CDR3 length: 16 amino acids. Germline assignment: CDR1 KGHSH and CDR2 LQKENI. V lost 3 bases and J lost 0, with 9 bases in between. This chain's CDR3 is CASSPGHNSGANVLTF. CDR3 bases: TGTGCCAGCTCACCGGGACATAACTCTGGGGCCAACGTCCTGACTTTC.

This clone has just a few counts. The chain uses TRBV6-6 and TRBJ1-2; the D gene is possibly TRBD1 (5 bases). The CDR3 is 16 residues long. The germline V gene has CDR1 MNHNY and CDR2 SVGAGI (reference sequence). The ends were cut back, 4 bases at V and 4 bases at J, with 19 bases in the middle. This chain's CDR3 is CASSSRQGGNAYGYTF. The DNA for the CDR3 is TGTGCCAGCAGTTCGAGGCAGGGCGGTAATGCCTATGGCTACACCTTC.

As DNA, the CDR3 is TGTGCCAGCAGCCGACTCGACAGGGGGCGAGACAATGAGCAGTTCTTC. Protein: CASSRLDRGRDNEQFF. The chain carries TRBV13 and TRBJ2-1; 10 bases match TRBD1. Looked up from germline, CDR1 is PRHDT and CDR2 is FYEKMQ (reference sequence). This CDR3 comprises 16 residues. J lost 5 bases, V lost 5 bases, and 9 bases had no gene match.

This clone was observed a handful of times. The rearrangement joins TRBV21-1 to TRBJ2-4; TRBD2, the table's D call, was not compared with the DNA. TRBV21-1 is noted as a pseudogene. There are 13 residues in the CDR3. The CDR3 loop reads CASGLADKNIQYF. The CDR3 DNA follows: TGTGCCAGCGGGCTAGCGGACAAAAACATTCAGTACTTC.

This clone was picked up a small number of times. The chain couples TRBV21-1 to TRBJ2-2; the DNA was not used to check the table's D call, TRBD2. TRBV21-1 is a pseudogene. This CDR3 has 16 amino acids. CDR3 sequence reads: CASSAWEHGNTGELFF. The CDR3 DNA follows: TGTGCCAGCAGTGCATGGGAGCACGGGAACACCGGGGAGCTGTTTTTT.

Here the CDR3 reads CASSLGGTKREQFF. CDR3 bases: TGTGCCAGCAGCTTGGGAGGGACGAAACGGGAGCAGTTCTTC. The V and J genes are TRBV7-9 and TRBJ2-1, with 7 positions matching TRBD2. In germline, CDR1 is SEHNR, CDR2 FQNEAQ (reference sequence). The CDR3 runs 14 residues. Losses at the gene ends were 3 bases for V and 10 bases for J; bases not matched to a gene: 9.

This clone was recorded a few times. The V call is TRBV28, the J call TRBJ1-4; no clear D gene. CDR3 size: 13 residues. V dropped 4 bases and J dropped 8 bases, with 11 bases sitting between them. Looked up from germline, CDR1 is MDHEN and CDR2 is SYDVKM. The chain's CDR3 is CASSWAGEEKLFF. In DNA form, the CDR3 reads TGTGCCAGCAGTTGGGCTGGGGAGGAAAAACTGTTTTTT.

The chain couples TRBV1 to TRBJ2-2; the table's D call of TRBD2 was not tested on the DNA. TRBV1 is a recognized pseudogene. CDR3 size: 15 residues. The CDR3 is CTSSQYSGPYGELFF. CDR3 in DNA: TGCACCAGCAGCCAGTATAGCGGGCCCTACGGGGAGCTGTTTTTT.

On this clone: This specimen includes other DNA sequences encoding the same CDR3. The CDR3 is CAWSVGRDYGYTF. DNA of the CDR3: TGTGCCTGGAGTGTAGGCAGGGACTATGGCTACACCTTC. V is TRBV30 and J is TRBJ1-2; D is perhaps TRBD1 (5 bases). In germline, CDR1 is GTSNPN, CDR2 SVGIG (reference sequence). The V and J ends lost 0 bases and 3 bases respectively, with 8 bases between them. The CDR3 sequence is 13 residues long.

This clone was observed a handful of times. V gene TRBV7-2 combines with J gene TRBJ1-5, with D unresolved. The CDR3 runs 17 residues. CDR1 is SGHTA, CDR2 FQGNSA, per germline. V dropped 3 bases and J dropped 2 bases, with 17 bases sitting between them. The CDR3 DNA reads as TGTGCCAGCAGCTTTTCCCTCCTTAACAGAGGCAATCAGCCCCAGCATTTT. It encodes CASSFSLLNRGNQPQHF.

This clone was seen only a few times. The chain recombines TRBV7-2 with TRBJ2-7, with 8 positions matching TRBD2. J gave up 10 bases and V 5 bases, and 7 bases lay outside the gene matches. The germline V gene has CDR1 SGHTA and CDR2 FQGNSA. The length of the CDR3 is 12 residues. The CDR3 sequence is CASSPGAGGQYF. CDR3 bases: TGTGCCAGCAGCCCCGGGGCGGGGGGACAGTACTTC.

This clone was counted ten times or more. This chain uses TRBV29-1 with TRBJ2-5; 7 bases fit TRBD1. The junction had 2 bases not matched to a gene; V was cut back by 4 bases and J by 3 bases. Germline-derived CDR1 and CDR2 are SQVTM and ANQGSEA. The CDR3 has 12 residues. The CDR3 region has the DNA TGCAGCGTTGCAGGGGGAAAAGAGACCCAGTACTTC. It translates to CSVAGGKETQYF.

The table lists this clone with a few counts. The chain carries TRBV28 and TRBJ2-4; D perhaps matches TRBD1 (5 bases). The germline V gene encodes CDR1 MDHEN and CDR2 SYDVKM. Trimming stripped 3 bases from V and 6 bases from J, with 12 bases between. This CDR3 spans 14 amino acids. The CDR3: CASSLAGQANIQYF. CDR3 DNA: TGTGCCAGCAGTTTGGCAGGGCAGGCAAACATTCAGTACTTC.